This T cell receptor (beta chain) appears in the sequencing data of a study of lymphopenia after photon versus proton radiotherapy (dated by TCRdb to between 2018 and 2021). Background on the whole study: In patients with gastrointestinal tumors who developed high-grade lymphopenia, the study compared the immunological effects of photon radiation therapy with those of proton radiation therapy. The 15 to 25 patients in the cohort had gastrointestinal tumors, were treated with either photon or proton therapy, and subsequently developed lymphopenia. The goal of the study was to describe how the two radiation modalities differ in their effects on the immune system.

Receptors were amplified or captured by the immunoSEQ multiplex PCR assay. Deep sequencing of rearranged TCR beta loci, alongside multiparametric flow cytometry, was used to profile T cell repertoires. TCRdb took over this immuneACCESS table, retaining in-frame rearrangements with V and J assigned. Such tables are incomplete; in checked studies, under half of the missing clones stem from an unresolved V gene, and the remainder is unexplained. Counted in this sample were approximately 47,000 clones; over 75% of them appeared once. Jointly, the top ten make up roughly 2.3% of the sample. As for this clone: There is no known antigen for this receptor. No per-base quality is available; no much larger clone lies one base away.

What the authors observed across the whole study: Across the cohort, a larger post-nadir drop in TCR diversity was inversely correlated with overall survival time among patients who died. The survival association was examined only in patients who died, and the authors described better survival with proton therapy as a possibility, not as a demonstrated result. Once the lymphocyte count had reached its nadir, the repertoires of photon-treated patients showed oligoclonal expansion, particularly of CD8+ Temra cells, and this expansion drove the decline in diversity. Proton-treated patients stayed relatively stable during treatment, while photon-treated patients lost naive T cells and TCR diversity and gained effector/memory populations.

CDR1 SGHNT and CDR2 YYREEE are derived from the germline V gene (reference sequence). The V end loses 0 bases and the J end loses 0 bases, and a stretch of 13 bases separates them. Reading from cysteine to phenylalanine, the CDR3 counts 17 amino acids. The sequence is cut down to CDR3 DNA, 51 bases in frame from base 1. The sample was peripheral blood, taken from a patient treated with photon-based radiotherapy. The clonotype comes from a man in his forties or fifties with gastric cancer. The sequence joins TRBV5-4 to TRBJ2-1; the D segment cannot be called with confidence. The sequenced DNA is TGTGCCAGCAGCTTGGACCTTATGAGTAGCTCCTACAATGAGCAGTTCTTC. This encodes CASSLDLMSSSYNEQFF.